Below, one TCR beta chain is given with its context. Antigen: not known. This sample stems from a study of CD4 T cells in relation to SARS-CoV-2 and coronaviruses. The overall study: PBMCs were cultured with antigen for roughly 11 days before TCR beta sequencing.

Profiled with immunoSEQ multiplex PCR; TCRdb holds only in-frame clones, not every one. In the table there are about 26,000 clones, roughly 81% of which are singletons. Study results and limitations: Approximately 65% of donors had memory CD4+ clonotypes crossrecognizing SARS-CoV-2 and common cold coronavirus spike.

The unexposed donors gave CD4+ T cells in about 2011-2019, prior to COVID-19. The cells were cultured for 10 days before CD4+ T cells were isolated. After removal of 2 bases from V and 13 bases from J, the junction contained 6 bases not matched to a gene. Germline V gene data show CDR1 as SGHTA and CDR2 as FQGNSA. The CDR3 contains 14 residues. This sequence was found in a human donor in good health. Material: CD4+ T cells from PBMCs, cultured in vitro. The chain employs TRBV7-2 and TRBJ2-1, with 12 bases fitting TRBD2. The CDR3 DNA reads TGTGCCAGCAGCTTACCCGGACTAGCGGGATTCCAGTTCTTC. Its protein is CASSLPGLAGFQFF.